Below, 14 T cell receptor beta chains from the same sample are listed, as sequenced in a study of cytomegalovirus exposure and HLA in healthy donors (dated by TCRdb to the late 2010s). Library creation used the immunoSEQ multiplex PCR assay. For the multiplex PCR, a mixture combining 60 forward primers for TCR Vbeta segments and 13 reverse primers for TCR Jbeta segments was used. The clones in this table, taken by TCRdb from immuneACCESS, are in-frame only. Not every clone is retained; where verified, under half of the shortfall comes from an unresolved V gene, and the cause of the rest is unknown. The table for this sample lists approximately 120,000 clones; around three quarters of them were counted only once. Around 13% of the sample comes from the top ten. Sequencing was done on a sample of PBMCs. Source of these receptors: a woman between 35 and 50 years old in good health and CMV-seropositive.

The rearrangement links TRBV9 to TRBJ2-7; possibly TRBD2 for D (6 bases). Germline V gives CDR1 SGDLS, CDR2 YYNGEE. The CDR3 covers 16 residues. The V gene lost 3 bases and the J gene lost 6 bases, with 22 bases spanning the gap. DNA for the CDR3: TGTGCCAGCAGCGCACCAGGCGGGGCGATTCGGTCCGAGCAGTACTTC. This codes for CASSAPGGAIRSEQYF.

The genes are TRBV6-4 and TRBJ2-1; weak D call: TRBD2 (6 bases). Trimming left V 3 bases short and J 4 bases short, with 7 bases between. The CDR3 extends over 13 amino acids. Germline V gene lookup returns CDR1 MRHNA and CDR2 SNTAGT. CDR3 sequence reads: CASSEGGYNEQFF. In DNA form, the CDR3 reads TGTGCCAGCAGTGAAGGAGGGTACAATGAGCAGTTCTTC.

V is TRBV6-5 and J is TRBJ2-3; possibly TRBD1 for D (6 bases). This CDR3 is built from 14 residues. V lost 5 bases and J lost 4, with 13 bases in between. Germline V lookup: CDR1 MNHEY, CDR2 SVGAGI. CDR3 sequence: CASSQGSGADTQYF. CDR3 nucleotides: TGTGCCAGCAGTCAGGGGAGTGGGGCAGATACGCAGTATTTT.

V is TRBV21-1 and J is TRBJ2-7; the table's D call, TRBD2, has no DNA check behind it. TRBV21-1 is noted as a pseudogene. CDR3 size: 14 residues. The CDR3 sequence is CASSKCGISYEQYF. The CDR3 nucleotides read TGTGCCAGCAGCAAGTGCGGGATCTCCTACGAGCAGTACTTC.

The chain is built from TRBV4-1 and TRBJ1-1; D gene unclear. This CDR3 is 14 amino acids long. V was shortened by 0 bases and J by 1 base, with 6 bases between the two germline ends. Germline CDR1 and CDR2: MGHRA and YSYEKL. DNA of the CDR3: TGCGCCAGCAGCCAAGACGGGAGGAACACTGAAGCTTTCTTT. Protein sequence: CASSQDGRNTEAFF.

The chain is built from TRBV7-6 and TRBJ2-7; a possible D gene is TRBD1 (6 bases). The V end was cut by 0 bases, the J end by 6 bases, with 9 bases between. The CDR3 runs to 13 residues. Germline assignment: CDR1 SGHVS and CDR2 FNYEAQ. In nucleotides, the CDR3 is TGTGCCAGCAGCTTAGCCCAGGGGTTCGAGCAGTACTTC. This sequence encodes CASSLAQGFEQYF.

The V call is TRBV28, the J call TRBJ1-1; D is undetermined. The CDR3 covers 14 residues. With 7 bases removed from V and 0 bases from J, the gap between germline ends came to 12 bases. In germline, CDR1 is MDHEN, CDR2 SYDVKM. CDR3 DNA: TGTGCCAGCAAAGGAAGACATTTGAACACTGAAGCTTTCTTT. It codes for CASKGRHLNTEAFF.

The chain carries TRBV7-9 and TRBJ2-5, with D tentatively TRBD2 (5 bases). V lost 3 bases, J lost 1 base, and 15 bases lay in between. CDR1 is SEHNR and CDR2 is FQNEAQ in the germline V gene (reference sequence). The CDR3 consists of 16 residues. The CDR3 here is CASSLSWGEGQETQYF. As DNA, the CDR3 is TGTGCCAGCAGCTTGAGTTGGGGAGAGGGCCAAGAGACCCAGTACTTC.

This clone was seen a few times. The chain has TRBV4-1 and TRBJ2-7; TRBD2 matches 14 bases. Germline V lookup: CDR1 MGHRA, CDR2 YSYEKL. This CDR3 is built from 21 residues. The ends lost 0 bases at V and 0 bases at J; junction bases unmatched: 13. The CDR3 region is CASSQDHFPGLAGAPSYEQYF. DNA of the CDR3: TGCGCCAGCAGCCAAGATCACTTTCCGGGACTAGCGGGAGCCCCCTCCTACGAGCAGTACTTC.

This clone appeared a single time. This chain links TRBV2 with TRBJ1-1; perhaps TRBD1 as D (5 bases). V shed 6 bases and J shed 4 bases, with 15 bases lying between them. The germline V gene encodes CDR1 SNHLY and CDR2 FYNNEI. The CDR3 length is 14 residues. CDR3 loop: CASSGAGLGTEAFF. As DNA, the CDR3 is TGTGCCAGCAGCGGGGCGGGACTGGGCACTGAAGCTTTCTTT.

The rearrangement links TRBV30 to TRBJ1-2; 8 bases are a match to TRBD1. The CDR3 consists of 13 residues. Germline CDR1 is GTSNPN and CDR2 is SVGIG (reference sequence). The trim removed 8 bases at V and 0 bases at J, leaving 5 bases unmatched. The CDR3 DNA is TGTGCCGGGGCGGGACAGGCTAACTATGGCTACACCTTC. This codes for CAGAGQANYGYTF. Supplemented by reference TRBV30 and TRBJ1-2, the full variable domain reads SQTIHQWPATLVQPVGSPLSLECTVEGTSNPNLYWYRQAAGRGLQLLFYSVGIGQISSEVPQNLSASRPQDRQFILSSKKLLLSDSGFYLCAGAGQANYGYTFGSGTRLTVV.

The rearrangement joins TRBV28 to TRBJ2-3, with 7 bases fitting TRBD2. Unmatched junction bases numbered 8, after V lost 8 bases and J lost 6 bases. Germline V gene sequence: CDR1 MDHEN, CDR2 SYDVKM. The CDR3 is 13 amino acids. The CDR3 here is CASGLGSADTQYF. The CDR3, as DNA: TGTGCCAGCGGACTAGGTAGTGCGGATACGCAGTATTTT.

This chain joins TRBV25-1 and TRBJ1-4, with 9 positions matching TRBD1. V was pared by 3 bases and J by 1 base, with 3 bases of the junction left unmatched. CDR3 length equals 16 residues. Per germline, CDR1 MGHDK and CDR2 SYGVNS. The CDR3 reads CASSDTGGRTNEKLFF. DNA for the CDR3: TGTGCCAGCAGTGATACAGGGGGCAGAACTAATGAAAAACTGTTTTTT.

The rearrangement links TRBV10-3 to TRBJ2-1; tentative D call: TRBD1 (6 bases). From germline, CDR1 is ENHRY and CDR2 SYGVKD. Trimming cost V 10 bases and J 3 bases, with 13 bases left between them. The CDR3 runs to 13 residues. CDR3 in amino acids: CATNGRGYNEQFF. The DNA for the CDR3 is TGTGCCACCAACGGCAGGGGCTACAATGAGCAGTTCTTC.